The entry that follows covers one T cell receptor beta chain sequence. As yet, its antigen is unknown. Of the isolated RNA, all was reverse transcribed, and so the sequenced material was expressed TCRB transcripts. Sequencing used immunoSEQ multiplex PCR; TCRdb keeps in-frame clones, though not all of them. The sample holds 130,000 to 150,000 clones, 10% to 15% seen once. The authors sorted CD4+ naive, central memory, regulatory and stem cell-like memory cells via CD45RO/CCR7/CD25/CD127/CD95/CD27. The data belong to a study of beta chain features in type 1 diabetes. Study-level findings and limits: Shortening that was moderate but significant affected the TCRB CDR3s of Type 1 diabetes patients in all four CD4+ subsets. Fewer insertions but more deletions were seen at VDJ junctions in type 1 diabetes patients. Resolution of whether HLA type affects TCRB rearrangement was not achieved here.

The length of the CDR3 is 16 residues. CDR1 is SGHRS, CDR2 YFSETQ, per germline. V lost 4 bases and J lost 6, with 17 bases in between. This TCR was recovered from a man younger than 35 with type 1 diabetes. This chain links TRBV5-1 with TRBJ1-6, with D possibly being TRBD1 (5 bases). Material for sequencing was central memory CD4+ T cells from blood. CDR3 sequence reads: CASSLGEGVGNSPLHF. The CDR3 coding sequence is TGCGCCAGCAGCCTGGGGGAGGGAGTGGGTAATTCACCCCTCCACTTT.